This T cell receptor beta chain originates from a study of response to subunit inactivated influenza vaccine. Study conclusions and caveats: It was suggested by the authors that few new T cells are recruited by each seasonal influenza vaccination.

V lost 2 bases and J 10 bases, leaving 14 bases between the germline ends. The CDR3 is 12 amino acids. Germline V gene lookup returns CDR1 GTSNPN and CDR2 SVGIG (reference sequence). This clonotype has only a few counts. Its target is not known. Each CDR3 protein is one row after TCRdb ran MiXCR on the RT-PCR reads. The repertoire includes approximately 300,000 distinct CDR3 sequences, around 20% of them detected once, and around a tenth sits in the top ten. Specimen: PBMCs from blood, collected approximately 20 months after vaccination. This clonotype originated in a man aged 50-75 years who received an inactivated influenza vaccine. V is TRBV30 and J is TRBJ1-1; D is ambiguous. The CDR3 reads CAWSFNPAGAFF. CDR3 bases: TGTGCCTGGAGTTTTAATCCGGCAGGAGCTTTCTTT.